The 22 T cell receptor beta chains presented below share a single source sample, sequenced in a study of blood T cell repertoires in COVID-19. The assay was immunoSEQ multiplex PCR, and TCRdb's table has in-frame clones only and misses some. This table has about 310,000 clones, 90% appearing once. Sequenced: peripheral blood. These receptors all come from a woman between 35 and 50 years old with COVID-19, enrolled during active disease.

The chain joins TRBV4-1 to TRBJ1-2; D possibly corresponds to TRBD1 (6 bases). The CDR3 covers 15 residues. Germline CDR1 MGHRA, CDR2 YSYEKL. V gave up 5 bases and J gave up 9 bases, with 22 bases separating them. The CDR3 coding sequence is TGCGCCAGCAGCTCCCATGAACAGGGAATCCGGAGCTACACCTTC. As protein: CASSSHEQGIRSYTF.

The V call is TRBV18, the J call TRBJ2-3; no clear D. Trimming left V 5 bases short and J 1 base short, with 13 bases between. The length of the CDR3 is 15 residues. The germline V gene has CDR1 KGHSH and CDR2 LQKENI. The CDR3 region has the DNA TGTGCCAGCTCATTTCCGGGTCTGGGCACAGATACGCAGTATTTT. It specifies CASSFPGLGTDTQYF.

The V call is TRBV9, the J call TRBJ2-2; TRBD1 matches at 8 bases. With 0 bases clipped from V and 4 bases from J, the junction kept 11 bases outside the gene matches. The CDR3 has 18 residues. Germline lookup yields CDR1 SGDLS and CDR2 YYNGEE. The CDR3 sequence: CASSVGQGRQGFTGELFF. CDR3 sequence (DNA): TGTGCCAGCAGCGTAGGACAGGGGAGACAGGGCTTCACCGGGGAGCTGTTTTTT.

The CDR3 region is CASSLRWAGDSNQPQHF. CDR3 DNA: TGTGCCAGCAGTCTCAGGTGGGCAGGGGATAGCAATCAGCCCCAGCATTTT. This chain connects TRBV27 to TRBJ1-5, with D tentatively TRBD1 (6 bases). V lost 5 bases and J lost 0, with 17 bases in between. CDR1 is MNHEY, CDR2 SMNVEV, per germline (reference sequence). The CDR3 runs 17 residues.

This sequence joins TRBV3-1 (or the pseudogene TRBV3-2) and TRBJ1-5, with D uncertain. The germline V and J ends were trimmed by 0 bases and 0 bases, with 9 bases remaining between them. Germline CDR1 LGHDT, CDR2 YNNKEL (reference sequence). CDR3 size: 16 residues. CDR3 DNA: TGTGCCAGCAGCCAAGAGACACCTTATAGCAATCAGCCCCAGCATTTT. Protein product: CASSQETPYSNQPQHF.

V is TRBV5-4 and J is TRBJ1-3; D possibly corresponds to TRBD1 (5 bases). The CDR3 loop spans 15 amino acids. V was shortened by 1 base and J by 3 bases, with 11 bases between the two germline ends. CDR1 and CDR2 (germline): SGHNT, YYREEE (reference sequence). CDR3 protein: CASSLRQGGGNTIYF. The CDR3 DNA reads as TGTGCCAGCAGCTTGAGGCAGGGCGGTGGAAACACCATATATTTT.

The chain couples TRBV7-9 to TRBJ2-1; 9 bases align to TRBD1. V lost 5 bases and J lost 7; bases outside the gene matches: 9. The length of the CDR3 is 15 residues. The germline V gene has CDR1 SEHNR and CDR2 FQNEAQ (reference sequence). The CDR3 region is CASSQGDREKNEQFF. CDR3 nucleotides: TGTGCCAGCAGCCAGGGGGACAGGGAGAAGAATGAGCAGTTCTTC. The full variable domain, with the rest looked up from reference TRBV7-9 and TRBJ2-1, is DTGVSQNPRHKITKRGQNVTFRCDPISEHNRLYWYRQTLGQGPEFLTYFQNEAQLEKSRLLSDRFSAERPKGSFSTLEIQRTEQGDSAMYLCASSQGDREKNEQFFGPGTRLTVL.

The DNA of the CDR3 is TGTGCCAGCAGCTTCGGGCAGGGGGCGAGGACTGAAGCTTTCTTT. Protein product: CASSFGQGARTEAFF. The genes are TRBV5-4 and TRBJ1-1; TRBD1 matches 8 bases. There are 15 residues in the CDR3. V lost 2 bases, J lost 5 bases, and 8 bases stayed unmatched. Per the germline V gene, CDR1 is SGHNT and CDR2 is YYREEE (reference sequence).

This rearrangement joins TRBV19 to TRBJ2-3; the D gene is possibly TRBD2 (5 bases). Trimming took 4 bases from V and 3 from J, leaving 20 bases between them. This CDR3 contains 17 residues. The germline gives CDR1 LNHDA, CDR2 SQIVND (reference sequence). The CDR3: CASSTYPRRLSTDTQYF. The CDR3 DNA reads TGTGCCAGTAGTACCTACCCGAGGAGGTTAAGTACAGATACGCAGTATTTT.

This chain uses TRBV27 with TRBJ1-2, with 9 nucleotides matching TRBD1. The CDR3 consists of 14 residues. Germline CDR1 is MNHEY and CDR2 is SMNVEV (reference sequence). J was trimmed by 8 bases and V by 6 bases; bases with no gene match: 10. The CDR3, as DNA: TGTGCCAGCAGCCGGCTTGGGACAGGGTTCGGCTACACCTTC. Its protein product is CASSRLGTGFGYTF.

About this clone itself: Distinct nucleotide sequences in the sample also encode this CDR3. The chain recombines TRBV7-2 with TRBJ2-3; 7 bases align to TRBD2. The CDR3 covers 16 residues. J gave up 0 bases and V 4 bases, and 7 bases lay outside the gene matches. CDR1 and CDR2 (germline): SGHTA, FQGNSA. Here the CDR3 DNA reads TGTGCCAGCAGCTCCAGACTAGCCGAGAGCACAGATACGCAGTATTTT. Translating it yields CASSSRLAESTDTQYF. The full variable domain, completed using reference TRBV7-2 and TRBJ2-3, is GAGVSQSPSNKVTEKGKDVELRCDPISGHTALYWYRQSLGQGLEFLIYFQGNSAPDKSGLPSDRFSAERTGGSVSTLTIQRTQQEDSAVYLCASSSRLAESTDTQYFGPGTRLTVL.

The chain combines TRBV2 with TRBJ1-4; D is undetermined. CDR3 length: 13 amino acids. CDR1 SNHLY and CDR2 FYNNEI come from the germline V gene. Trimming removed 10 bases from V and 2 bases from J, with 11 bases in between. The CDR3 nucleotides read TGTGCCACCAGCGGGGTGACTAATGAAAAACTGTTTTTT. It yields the protein CATSGVTNEKLFF. The whole variable domain, filled in from reference TRBV2 and TRBJ1-4, reads EPEVTQTPSHQVTQMGQEVILRCVPISNHLYFYWYRQILGQKVEFLVSFYNNEISEKSEIFDDQFSVERPDGSNFTLKIRSTKLEDSAMYFCATSGVTNEKLFFGSGTQLSVL.

In this sample, this clone turned up a few times. This chain joins TRBV2 and TRBJ2-1, with TRBD1 identical over 7 bases. This CDR3 is 19 amino acids long. Per the germline V gene, CDR1 is SNHLY and CDR2 is FYNNEI. The junction had 20 bases not matched to a gene; V was cut back by 5 bases and J by 4 bases. CDR3 in amino acids: CASSYPLTGRGASYNEQFF. CDR3 in DNA: TGTGCCAGCAGTTATCCTCTGACAGGGCGAGGGGCCAGTTACAATGAGCAGTTCTTC.

Notes on this clone: Additional DNA sequences in this sample encode the identical CDR3. The rearrangement uses TRBV12-3 or TRBV12-4 and TRBJ1-1; possible D gene TRBD1, 6 bases. Trimming pared 5 bases from V and 3 bases from J, leaving 10 bases between. The CDR3 spans 13 residues. The CDR3 DNA follows: TGTGCCAGCAGTCTACAGGGTTACACTGAAGCTTTCTTT. It specifies CASSLQGYTEAFF.

The J gene is TRBJ2-2, the V gene TRBV9, with TRBD2 matching 7 bases. Germline V lookup: CDR1 SGDLS, CDR2 YYNGEE. The V gene end was trimmed by 2 bases and the J gene end by 6 bases; junction bases not matched to a gene: 10. This CDR3 region has 16 residues. CDR3 sequence (DNA): TGTGCCAGCAGCGTCACTAGCGCCCTTCCCCCCGGGGAGCTGTTTTTT. It yields the protein CASSVTSALPPGELFF.

The J gene is TRBJ2-6, the V gene TRBV5-1; D uncertain. V was trimmed by 4 bases and J by 0 bases, leaving 8 bases between them. CDR1 SGHRS and CDR2 YFSETQ come from the germline V gene. The CDR3 extends over 15 amino acids. The CDR3 spells CASSAGDSGANVLTF. The DNA for the CDR3 is TGCGCCAGCAGCGCAGGTGACTCTGGGGCCAACGTCCTGACTTTC.

This sequence joins TRBV7-9 and TRBJ2-2; 9 bases are shared with TRBD1. V was pared by 2 bases and J by 7 bases, with 5 bases of the junction left unmatched. CDR3 length: 15 amino acids. Germline CDR1 reads SEHNR; CDR2 reads FQNEAQ (reference sequence). CDR3 region: CASSLLTGGNGELFF. The CDR3 nucleotides read TGTGCCAGCAGCTTATTGACAGGGGGAAACGGGGAGCTGTTTTTT.

The chain recombines TRBV19 with TRBJ2-3; 12 positions agree with TRBD2. Looked up from germline, CDR1 is LNHDA and CDR2 is SQIVND (reference sequence). The length of the CDR3 is 16 residues. V dropped 3 bases and J dropped 4; count of bases not matched to a gene: 5. The CDR3: CASSIGLAGTADTQYF. In nucleotides, the CDR3 is TGTGCCAGTAGTATCGGACTAGCGGGAACCGCAGATACGCAGTATTTT.

This chain uses TRBV25-1 with TRBJ1-2; possible D gene TRBD1, 5 bases. V lost 4 bases and J 1 base, leaving 7 bases between the germline ends. CDR1 is MGHDK and CDR2 is SYGVNS in the germline V gene. The CDR3 length is 13 residues. The CDR3 here is CASSGGGNYGYTF. The CDR3 region has the DNA TGTGCCAGCAGTGGGGGGGGTAACTATGGCTACACCTTC.

The chain has TRBV7-8 and TRBJ1-5, with TRBD1 as a possible D gene (6 bases). There are 14 residues in the CDR3. Trimming took off 5 bases at V and 7 bases at J, with 15 bases between the two ends. Germline V gene lookup returns CDR1 SGHVS and CDR2 FQNEAQ. Here the CDR3 reads CASSKGGGGQPQHF. CDR3 nucleotides: TGTGCCAGCAGCAAAGGGGGTGGTGGGCAGCCCCAGCATTTT.

The J gene is TRBJ2-7, the V gene TRBV5-6, with 7 bases matching TRBD1. The length of the CDR3 is 14 residues. The germline V gene encodes CDR1 SGHDT and CDR2 YYEEEE. J gave up 4 bases and V 2 bases, and 6 bases lay outside the gene matches. The CDR3 loop is CASSFGRGIYEQYF. In DNA form, the CDR3 reads TGTGCCAGCAGCTTCGGCAGGGGGATTTACGAGCAGTACTTC. The variable domain in full, with the rest retrieved from reference TRBV5-6 and TRBJ2-7, is DAGVTQSPTHLIKTRGQQVTLRCSPKSGHDTVSWYQQALGQGPQFIFQYYEEEERQRGNFPDRFSGHQFPNYSSELNVNALLLGDSALYLCASSFGRGIYEQYFGPGTRLTVT.

The V call is TRBV28, the J call TRBJ1-5; D call uncertain. The V and J ends lost 6 bases and 5 bases respectively, with 11 bases between them. The CDR3 has 13 amino acids. Per germline, CDR1 MDHEN and CDR2 SYDVKM. The CDR3 sequence: CASSPNVYQPQHF. CDR3 in DNA: TGTGCCAGCAGCCCTAACGTGTATCAGCCCCAGCATTTT.